These 11 T cell receptor beta chains came from one sample sequenced in a study of T-cell reconstitution after alpha-beta-depleted transplantation in children. The library targeted TCRbeta and was prepared with unique molecular identifiers. A single record per CDR3 protein comes from TCRdb applying MiXCR to the PCR reads. The sample comprises hundreds of thousands of distinct CDR3 sequences, less than 15% of which are singletons, and approximately 0.8% rests with the top ten. Source: PBMCs, taken before TCRalphabeta/CD19-depleted stem cell transplant. These receptors were taken from a girl aged 2-15 years with congenital amegakaryocytic thrombocytopenia, due to receive a stem cell transplant.

This clonotype was counted ten times or more. The gene calls are TRBV18 and TRBJ2-2, with no clear D. V was pared by 1 base and J by 1 base, with 7 bases between. CDR1 is KGHSH, CDR2 LQKENI, per germline. CDR3 size: 15 residues. The CDR3 DNA reads as TGTGCCAGCTCACCACGCGCTGAGAACACCGGGGAGCTGTTTTTT. This codes for CASSPRAENTGELFF.

This chain uses TRBV4-1 with TRBJ2-1, with 9 nucleotides matching TRBD1. The CDR3 extends over 17 amino acids. The germline CDR1 and CDR2 sequences are MGHRA and YSYEKL. The ends lost 5 bases at V and 0 bases at J; junction bases unmatched: 8. Here the CDR3 DNA reads TGCGCCAGCAGCTCCCGGACAGGGGTTACCTCCTACAATGAGCAGTTCTTC. Encoded protein: CASSSRTGVTSYNEQFF.

The chain has TRBV25-1 and TRBJ2-5, with TRBD2 identical over 8 bases. Germline V gene sequence: CDR1 MGHDK, CDR2 SYGVNS. V gave up 10 bases and J gave up 9 bases; unmatched junction bases: 19. The CDR3 has 15 amino acids. DNA for the CDR3: TGTGCCACGAGCGGGAGCGGGAGTTTGAGTTCGGCCCAGTACTTC. Translation gives CATSGSGSLSSAQYF.

This clonotype was recorded a few times. The V gene is TRBV20-1, the J gene TRBJ2-7; D gene ambiguous. CDR1 and CDR2 from the germline V gene are DFQATT and SNEGSKA (reference sequence). There are 12 residues in the CDR3. Deletions cut 6 bases from V and 6 bases from J, with 15 bases between. The CDR3 bases are TGCAGTGCCCGATCAGAGACCCGCGAGCAGTACTTC. It yields the protein CSARSETREQYF.

The chain carries TRBV5-1 and TRBJ2-1; 7 bases fit TRBD2. This CDR3 is 18 amino acids long. V trimming: 3 bases; J trimming: 5 bases; junction bases outside the gene matches: 17. Germline V gene data show CDR1 as SGHRS and CDR2 as YFSETQ. The CDR3 DNA is TGCGCCAGCAGCTCTCCGGGGGGTGCTAGTTTAGGACACAATGAGCAGTTCTTC. It encodes CASSSPGGASLGHNEQFF.

This clonotype was seen many times. The chain recombines TRBV6-5 with TRBJ1-2; D ambiguous. The CDR3 has 11 amino acids. V was trimmed by 4 bases and J by 3 bases, leaving 3 bases between them. CDR1 and CDR2 (germline): MNHEY, SVGAGI. CDR3 sequence reads: CASSWDYGYTF. CDR3 sequence (DNA): TGTGCCAGCAGTTGGGACTATGGCTACACCTTC.

This clonotype was seen many times. This chain uses TRBV12-3 or TRBV12-4 with TRBJ1-1; D is possibly TRBD1 (5 bases). The CDR3 loop spans 15 amino acids. V shed 8 bases and J shed 2 bases, with 18 bases lying between them. The chain's CDR3 is CASRALRRGNTEAFF. CDR3 DNA: TGTGCCAGCCGCGCCCTCCGGAGGGGTAACACTGAAGCTTTCTTT.

This clonotype was counted ten times or more. The chain is built from TRBV6-1 and TRBJ1-5; D gene uncertain. Germline V gives CDR1 MNHNS, CDR2 SASEGT. Trimming stripped 8 bases from V and 3 bases from J, with 11 bases between. The length of the CDR3 is 13 residues. The DNA for the CDR3 is TGTGCCAGCCGCCGGGTCATCAATCAGCCCCAGCATTTT. Protein product: CASRRVINQPQHF.

This clonotype has a count of ten or more. The CDR3: CASSMALSQSSYNEQFF. DNA for the CDR3: TGTGCCAGTAGTATGGCACTCTCGCAAAGCTCCTACAATGAGCAGTTCTTC. The V gene is TRBV19, the J gene TRBJ2-1; D unclear. CDR3 length: 17 amino acids. Per the germline V gene, CDR1 is LNHDA and CDR2 is SQIVND (reference sequence). V gave up 3 bases and J gave up 0 bases, with 15 bases separating them.

Regarding this clonotype: The junction does not match germline at one end; this may be a read error. This chain uses TRBV5-1 with TRBJ1-1; weak D call: TRBD1 (6 bases). Germline assignment: CDR1 SGHRS and CDR2 YFSETQ. This CDR3 is built from 16 residues. CDR3 sequence (DNA): TGCGCCAGCAGCTTCGACGGAGACAGGCAGAACACTGTAGCTTTCTTT. Translated, it gives CASSFDGDRQNTVAFF.

This clonotype occurred many times. V usage is TRBV10-3 and J usage is TRBJ2-1, with 14 bases lining up with TRBD2. V lost 2 bases to trimming and J lost 0 bases; unmatched junction nucleotides: 18. The V gene's germline CDR1 is ENHRY and CDR2 SYGVKD. The CDR3 consists of 23 residues. The CDR3 nucleotides read TGTGCCATCAGTGAGCCACCGGGACTAGCGGGAGAGGGTACGCTGAGCTCCTACAATGAGCAGTTCTTC. It is translated as CAISEPPGLAGEGTLSSYNEQFF.